This T cell receptor (beta chain) emerged from a study of T-cell reconstitution after alpha-beta-depleted transplantation in children. Study findings and constraints: Once a year had passed after transplant, T-cell counts and diversity came mostly from newly produced T cells. Reportedly, roughly two months post-transplant, alpha-beta T cells arose from several hundred expanded graft clones.

This CDR3 spans 15 amino acids. V lost 7 bases and J lost 5, with 18 bases in between. The TCRbeta library incorporated unique molecular identifiers. MiXCR was run by TCRdb on the PCR reads, yielding one entry per CDR3 protein. The sample has 500,000 to 750,000 distinct CDR3 sequences, 13% seen once. This clonotype was seen a handful of times. Its antigen is not identified. Sequencing used PBMCs, mostly from graft donor cells, obtained 360 days after TCRalphabeta/CD19-depleted stem cell transplant. The receptor's source is a male patient aged 10 to 17 who had a stem cell transplant for acute myeloid leukemia, so the T cells may come from the graft donor. The chain is built from TRBV12-3 or TRBV12-4 and TRBJ2-1, with a weak D call TRBD2 (5 bases). CDR3: CASTADYEMDNEQFF. The CDR3 DNA follows: TGTGCCAGCACCGCAGACTACGAGATGGACAATGAGCAGTTCTTC.